One and the same sample provided the 29 T cell receptor beta chains below, sequenced in a study of blood T cell repertoires in COVID-19. Repertoires were generated with immunoSEQ multiplex PCR, while TCRdb's copy carries only in-frame clones and drops some. Among some 30,000 clones listed, almost 85% were seen once. Material: peripheral blood. The receptors come from a man aged 80 or over with active COVID-19.

This chain connects TRBV27 to TRBJ1-6, with D uncertain. Deletions cut 6 bases from V and 1 base from J, with 10 bases between. CDR3 length: 15 residues. Germline CDR1 and CDR2: MNHEY and SMNVEV (reference sequence). The DNA for the CDR3 is TGTGCCAGCAGGCCCGGAGGTTCCTATAATTCACCCCTCCACTTT. Translating it yields CASRPGGSYNSPLHF.

This chain connects TRBV5-1 to TRBJ2-7; TRBD1 aligns across 11 bases. The germline V gene has CDR1 SGHRS and CDR2 YFSETQ. This CDR3 spans 16 amino acids. The V and J ends lost 4 bases and 2 bases, in that order; junction bases with no gene match: 8. The CDR3 DNA sequence: TGCGCCAGCAGCACCGACAGGACAGGGGGCCCCTACGAGCAGTACTTC. Amino acid sequence: CASSTDRTGGPYEQYF.

This chain links TRBV5-6 with TRBJ1-5; 10 nucleotides agree with TRBD1. This CDR3 spans 16 amino acids. Trimming cost V 4 bases and J 3 bases; bases outside gene matches: 7. CDR1 is SGHDT, CDR2 YYEEEE, per germline. CDR3 DNA: TGTGCCAGCAGCCTCTGGGACAGGGGATTCAATCAGCCCCAGCATTTT. It encodes CASSLWDRGFNQPQHF.

J is TRBJ2-7 and V is TRBV5-5, with TRBD1 matching over 9 bases. V lost 3 bases, J lost 6 bases, and 10 bases stayed unmatched. In germline, CDR1 is SGHKS, CDR2 YYEKEE (reference sequence). This CDR3 region has 15 residues. The CDR3 sequence is CASSWGQGGRGEQYF. The CDR3 bases are TGTGCCAGCAGCTGGGGACAGGGAGGGAGGGGCGAGCAGTACTTC.

This chain connects TRBV4-2 to TRBJ2-7, with D possibly being TRBD1 (5 bases). The CDR3 consists of 12 residues. CDR1 LGHNA and CDR2 YNFKEQ come from the germline V gene. V was clipped by 0 bases and J by 11 bases, with 11 bases between them. This chain's CDR3 is CASSQDGVGEYF. For the CDR3, the DNA is TGTGCCAGCAGCCAAGATGGGGTAGGGGAGTACTTC.

This clone occurred once. This sequence joins TRBV12-3 or TRBV12-4 and TRBJ2-6; D not certain. This CDR3 region has 13 residues. Trimming cost V 2 bases and J 3 bases, with 2 bases left between them. The CDR3 loop reads CASSLHGANVLTF. The CDR3 DNA sequence: TGTGCCAGCAGTTTACATGGGGCCAACGTCCTGACTTTC.

The rearrangement joins TRBV4-2 to TRBJ2-3; 8 bases agree with TRBD2. CDR3 length equals 17 residues. V gave up 2 bases and J gave up 2 bases; unmatched junction bases: 9. Germline V lookup: CDR1 LGHNA, CDR2 YNFKEQ. The CDR3 DNA is TGTGCCAGCAGCCAACTATTAGCGGGGACGACCACAGATACGCAGTATTTT. Protein product: CASSQLLAGTTTDTQYF.

This clone was seen just once. This CDR3 reads CASSREATGELFF. The CDR3 DNA sequence: TGTGCCAGCAGTAGGGAGGCCACCGGGGAGCTGTTTTTT. The chain uses TRBV2 and TRBJ2-2; tentative D call: TRBD2 (6 bases). The germline CDR1 and CDR2 sequences are SNHLY and FYNNEI. Trimming removed 5 bases at V and 4 bases at J, with 8 bases between. The CDR3 consists of 13 residues.

The chain is built from TRBV7-2 and TRBJ2-2; 9 nucleotides agree with TRBD2. Germline V gene lookup returns CDR1 SGHTA and CDR2 FQGNSA. This CDR3 contains 19 residues. V shed 2 bases, J shed 4 bases, and the junction held 14 bases outside the gene matches. CDR3 loop: CASSLRRGGRSIGTGELFF. The CDR3 bases are TGTGCCAGCAGCTTAAGGCGGGGGGGCCGGTCCATCGGCACCGGGGAGCTGTTTTTT.

V gene TRBV10-1 combines with J gene TRBJ2-3; 10 nucleotides line up with TRBD1. The germline CDR1 and CDR2 sequences are WNHNN and SYGVQD (reference sequence). Germline trimming cut 6 bases from V and 1 base from J; bases unmatched to any gene: 4. The CDR3 runs 15 residues. In DNA form, the CDR3 reads TGCGCCAGCAGCGGACAGGGGGGAGGCACAGATACGCAGTATTTT. Translating gives CASSGQGGGTDTQYF.

The chain couples TRBV5-5 to TRBJ1-1, with D tentatively TRBD1 (6 bases). V was clipped by 4 bases and J by 0 bases, with 13 bases between them. The CDR3 is made up of 15 amino acids. Germline CDR1 reads SGHKS; CDR2 reads YYEKEE (reference sequence). CDR3 coding DNA: TGTGCCAGCAGCCGGTCGGGACAAATGAACACTGAAGCTTTCTTT. It encodes CASSRSGQMNTEAFF.

This chain connects TRBV9 to TRBJ1-4, with 8 bases lining up with TRBD1. Germline V gene data show CDR1 as SGDLS and CDR2 as YYNGEE. The CDR3 length is 17 residues. Trimming removed 3 bases from V and 7 bases from J; junction bases left unmatched: 14. CDR3 in DNA: TGTGCCAGCAGCGGACAGGGGAGGTCTGGGAAGGGTGAAAAACTGTTTTTT. This encodes CASSGQGRSGKGEKLFF.

In its sample, this clone was seen a few times. The V call is TRBV18, the J call TRBJ2-1; maybe TRBD1 (6 bases). The CDR3 runs to 12 residues. The germline CDR1 and CDR2 sequences are KGHSH and LQKENI. Trimming left V 6 bases short and J 14 bases short, with 17 bases between. CDR3 residues: CASSPGTLSEFF. CDR3 bases: TGTGCCAGCTCTCCCGGGACACTAAGCGAGTTCTTC.

The chain links TRBV19 to TRBJ2-1; TRBD2 matches 8 bases. Per the germline V gene, CDR1 is LNHDA and CDR2 is SQIVND (reference sequence). CDR3 length: 14 residues. Trimming took 4 bases from V and 6 from J; bases not matched to a gene: 5. CDR3 region: CASSKGRGANEQFF. The CDR3 coding sequence is TGTGCCAGTAGTAAGGGGCGGGGGGCCAATGAGCAGTTCTTC. The entire variable domain, with the rest obtained from reference TRBV19 and TRBJ2-1, is as follows: DGGITQSPKYLFRKEGQNVTLSCEQNLNHDAMYWYRQDPGQGLRLIYYSQIVNDFQKGDIAEGYSVSREKKESFPLTVTSAQKNPTAFYLCASSKGRGANEQFFGPGTRLTVL.

V gene TRBV6-6 combines with J gene TRBJ1-5; 10 nucleotides align to TRBD1. J was trimmed by 7 bases and V by 2 bases; bases with no gene match: 5. The germline CDR1 and CDR2 sequences are MNHNY and SVGAGI (reference sequence). The CDR3 runs 15 residues. CDR3 bases: TGTGCCAGCAGTTACCTCACGACAGGGGGCCAGCCCCAGCATTTT. Translated, it gives CASSYLTTGGQPQHF.

The CDR3 DNA sequence: TGTGCCAGCGACTGGGGGGGGGTCGCCTACGAGCAGTACTTC. This translates into CASDWGGVAYEQYF. The chain combines TRBV6-4 with TRBJ2-7; 7 bases align to TRBD2. V lost 8 bases to trimming and J lost 2 bases; unmatched junction nucleotides: 9. Germline CDR1 is MRHNA and CDR2 is SNTAGT. This CDR3 comprises 14 residues.

This chain joins TRBV7-9 and TRBJ2-3; D is perhaps TRBD2 (5 bases). CDR1 and CDR2 (germline): SEHNR, FQNEAQ (reference sequence). Between the trimmed V and J ends, which lost 5 bases and 0 bases, there was a span of 9 bases. This CDR3 contains 14 residues. Here the CDR3 reads CASSLGLSTDTQYF. The DNA for the CDR3 is TGTGCCAGCAGCCTCGGACTGAGCACAGATACGCAGTATTTT. The full variable domain, its missing parts supplied by reference TRBV7-9 and TRBJ2-3, is DTGVSQNPRHKITKRGQNVTFRCDPISEHNRLYWYRQTLGQGPEFLTYFQNEAQLEKSRLLSDRFSAERPKGSFSTLEIQRTEQGDSAMYLCASSLGLSTDTQYFGPGTRLTVL.

The chain joins TRBV9 to TRBJ1-3, with 10 positions matching TRBD1. Germline CDR1 and CDR2: SGDLS and YYNGEE. The CDR3 has 16 amino acids. Unmatched junction bases numbered 3, after V lost 1 base and J lost 2 bases. As DNA, the CDR3 is TGTGCCAGCAGCGTACGGACAGGGGGGACTGGAAACACCATATATTTT. Translated: CASSVRTGGTGNTIYF. Full variable domain (remainder filled in from reference TRBV9 and TRBJ1-3): DSGVTQTPKHLITATGQRVTLRCSPRSGDLSVYWYQQSLDQGLQFLIQYYNGEERAKGNILERFSAQQFPDLHSELNLSSLELGDSALYFCASSVRTGGTGNTIYFGEGSWLTVV.

By its share, this clone is medium-sized. V gene TRBV6-5 combines with J gene TRBJ1-1; perhaps TRBD1 as D (5 bases). This CDR3 is built from 14 residues. V was cut by 6 bases and J by 1 base, with 12 bases left in between. Germline V gene lookup returns CDR1 MNHEY and CDR2 SVGAGI. The CDR3 spells CASRNGQKNTEAFF. As DNA, the CDR3 is TGTGCCAGCAGAAACGGACAAAAGAACACTGAAGCTTTCTTT.

The rearrangement joins TRBV5-6 to TRBJ2-5, with D perhaps TRBD1 (6 bases). The germline V gene has CDR1 SGHDT and CDR2 YYEEEE. Trimming stripped 3 bases from V and 3 bases from J, with 9 bases between. This CDR3 is built from 13 residues. In DNA form, the CDR3 reads TGTGCCAGCAGCTACACAGGGAAAGAGACCCAGTACTTC. Translation: CASSYTGKETQYF.

The V gene is TRBV30, the J gene TRBJ1-3, with TRBD1 matching 7 bases. V lost 0 bases and J lost 3; bases outside the gene matches: 5. The germline V gene has CDR1 GTSNPN and CDR2 SVGIG (reference sequence). This CDR3 contains 15 residues. CDR3 in DNA: TGTGCCTGGAGTGTCGCGGGACAGTTTGGAAACACCATATATTTT. This codes for CAWSVAGQFGNTIYF.

The chain employs TRBV10-3 and TRBJ2-5; TRBD2 aligns across 7 bases. CDR1 ENHRY and CDR2 SYGVKD come from the germline V gene. There are 14 residues in the CDR3. Losses at the gene ends were 11 bases for V and 1 base for J; bases not matched to a gene: 10. The CDR3 region has the DNA TGTGCCTCCAGATCAACGGGGGGCCAAGAGACCCAGTACTTC. Translating it yields CASRSTGGQETQYF.

The CDR3: CASSYRQVNSPLHF. The CDR3 bases are TGTGCCAGCAGCTACCGACAGGTTAATTCACCCCTCCACTTT. The V and J genes are TRBV11-2 and TRBJ1-6, with D maybe TRBD1 (6 bases). The germline CDR1 and CDR2 sequences are SGHAT and FQNNGV. With 4 bases removed from V and 6 bases from J, the gap between germline ends came to 10 bases. The CDR3 runs to 14 residues.

This chain links TRBV4-1 with TRBJ1-2; no clear D gene. V was trimmed by 4 bases and J by 4 bases, leaving 16 bases between them. From germline, CDR1 is MGHRA and CDR2 YSYEKL. CDR3 length: 15 amino acids. This chain's CDR3 is CASSPGPPNTYGYTF. DNA for the CDR3: TGCGCCAGCAGCCCGGGTCCACCTAATACCTATGGCTACACCTTC.

The chain is built from TRBV11-2 and TRBJ1-1; D call uncertain. The CDR3 is made up of 14 amino acids. V lost 5 bases, J lost 1 base, and 11 bases lay in between. The germline CDR1 and CDR2 sequences are SGHAT and FQNNGV. The CDR3 DNA reads TGTGCCAGCAGCGAGGGTGTAGAGAACACTGAAGCTTTCTTT. It codes for CASSEGVENTEAFF.

The chain uses TRBV19 and TRBJ1-4, with D hard to call. The germline gives CDR1 LNHDA, CDR2 SQIVND (reference sequence). V lost 6 bases and J lost 7, with 18 bases in between. This CDR3 has 15 residues. The CDR3 loop reads CASRIRHVFSEKLFF. In DNA form, the CDR3 reads TGTGCCAGTAGGATCCGACACGTCTTTTCTGAAAAACTGTTTTTT.

This clone was found a few times. V usage is TRBV7-2 and J usage is TRBJ2-5; TRBD2 might be the D (6 bases). The V gene's germline CDR1 is SGHTA and CDR2 FQGNSA. This CDR3 comprises 13 residues. With 2 bases removed from V and 7 bases from J, the gap between germline ends came to 11 bases. The CDR3 bases are TGTGCCAGCAGCTTACTCCCGGAGGGGACCCAGTACTTC. Translating gives CASSLLPEGTQYF.

This clone is a singleton in its sample. The J gene is TRBJ2-3, the V gene TRBV5-1, with D possibly matching TRBD2 (6 bases). Trimming took off 5 bases at V and 1 base at J, with 14 bases between the two ends. The CDR3 loop spans 15 amino acids. Per germline, CDR1 SGHRS and CDR2 YFSETQ. CDR3 protein: CASSGREIGTDTQYF. CDR3 sequence (DNA): TGCGCCAGCAGTGGACGGGAGATAGGCACAGATACGCAGTATTTT.

The rearrangement joins TRBV28 to TRBJ1-5, with D possibly matching TRBD1 (5 bases). The CDR3 sequence is 15 residues long. Germline V gene lookup returns CDR1 MDHEN and CDR2 SYDVKM. Deletions cut 2 bases from V and 6 bases from J, with 14 bases between. CDR3 coding DNA: TGTGCCAGCAGTTTAGGGAGGTGGGGGTCTCAGCCCCAGCATTTT. This sequence encodes CASSLGRWGSQPQHF.